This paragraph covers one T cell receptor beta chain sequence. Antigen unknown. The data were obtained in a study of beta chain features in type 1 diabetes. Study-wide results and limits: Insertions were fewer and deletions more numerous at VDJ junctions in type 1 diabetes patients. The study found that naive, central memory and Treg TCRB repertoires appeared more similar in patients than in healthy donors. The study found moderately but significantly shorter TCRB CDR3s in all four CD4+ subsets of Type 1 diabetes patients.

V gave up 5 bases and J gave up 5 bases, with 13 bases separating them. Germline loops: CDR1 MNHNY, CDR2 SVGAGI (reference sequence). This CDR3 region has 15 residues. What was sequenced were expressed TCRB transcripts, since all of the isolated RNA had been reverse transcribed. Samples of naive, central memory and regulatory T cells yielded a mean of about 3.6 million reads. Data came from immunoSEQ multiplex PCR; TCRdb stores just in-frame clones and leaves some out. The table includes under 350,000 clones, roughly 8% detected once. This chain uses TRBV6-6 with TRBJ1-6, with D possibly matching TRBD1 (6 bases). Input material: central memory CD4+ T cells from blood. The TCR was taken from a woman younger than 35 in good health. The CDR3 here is CASSLDRDDNSPLHF. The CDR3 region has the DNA TGTGCCAGCAGTCTGGACAGAGACGATAATTCACCCCTCCACTTT.